These 25 T cell receptor beta chains were all obtained from the same sample, sequenced in a study of blood T cell repertoires in COVID-19. Generated by immunoSEQ multiplex PCR, the TCRdb table keeps only in-frame clones and is missing some. Of some 150,000 clones in the sample, around 87% were seen once. The sequencing sample was made of peripheral blood. The receptor source for this set is a woman aged 40 to 49 with acute or convalescent COVID-19.

The rearrangement links TRBV7-9 to TRBJ1-2, with a weak D call TRBD1 (5 bases). The germline CDR1 and CDR2 sequences are SEHNR and FQNEAQ (reference sequence). The CDR3 has 14 residues. V was cut by 7 bases and J by 5 bases, with 17 bases left in between. CDR3 residues: CASTNPGNSYGYTF. In DNA form, the CDR3 reads TGTGCCAGCACCAACCCAGGGAATTCATATGGCTACACCTTC.

This clone came up a few times. V usage is TRBV29-1 and J usage is TRBJ1-2; 10 bases match TRBD1. The germline V gene encodes CDR1 SQVTM and CDR2 ANQGSEA. With V trimmed by 1 base and J by 10 bases, 9 bases remained unmatched. This CDR3 region has 14 residues. The CDR3: CSVEASWGTGAYTF. DNA of the CDR3: TGCAGCGTTGAAGCCTCCTGGGGGACAGGGGCCTACACCTTC.

The CDR3 region has the DNA TGTGCCAGCAGTTTATCTAGCGGGGGGTACACCGGGGAGCTGTTTTTT. It encodes CASSLSSGGYTGELFF. The chain uses TRBV27 and TRBJ2-2, with 10 bases identical to TRBD2. Germline trimming cut 0 bases from V and 3 bases from J; bases unmatched to any gene: 1. The CDR3 has 16 amino acids. The germline V gene encodes CDR1 MNHEY and CDR2 SMNVEV (reference sequence).

V usage is TRBV21-1 and J usage is TRBJ1-5; TRBD1, the table's D call, was not compared with the DNA. TRBV21-1 is labeled a pseudogene. The CDR3 has 15 amino acids. The CDR3 region has the DNA TGTGCCACCCCGGGGGGACAGGGGTGCTATCAGCCCCAGCATTTT. It is translated as CATPGGQGCYQPQHF.

This chain joins TRBV21-1 and TRBJ2-7; no DNA check was done on the table's D call, TRBD2. TRBV21-1 is marked as a pseudogene. The CDR3 length is 14 residues. CDR3 coding DNA: TGTGCCAGCATTTCCTGGCGGGTATCCTACGAGCAGTACTTC. Encoded protein: CASISWRVSYEQYF.

V usage is TRBV27 and J usage is TRBJ1-5; 9 bases align to TRBD1. Per germline, CDR1 MNHEY and CDR2 SMNVEV (reference sequence). The V gene end was trimmed by 6 bases and the J gene end by 4 bases; junction bases not matched to a gene: 4. There are 14 residues in the CDR3. CDR3 in DNA: TGTGCCAGCAGACCGACAGGGGGTAATCAGCCCCAGCATTTT. This encodes CASRPTGGNQPQHF.

The chain recombines TRBV5-1 with TRBJ2-6; the D gene is possibly TRBD2 (6 bases). Trimming shortened V by 4 bases and J by 1 base, and 9 bases separated the two germline ends. Germline V gives CDR1 SGHRS, CDR2 YFSETQ. The CDR3 is made up of 15 amino acids. In DNA, the CDR3 is TGCGCCAGCAGCCCGGGGGAGTCTGGGGCCAACGTCCTGACTTTC. This codes for CASSPGESGANVLTF.

The rearrangement uses TRBV27 and TRBJ2-6, with D possibly TRBD1 on 6 matching bases. The germline V gene has CDR1 MNHEY and CDR2 SMNVEV (reference sequence). The V and J ends lost 2 bases and 0 bases respectively, with 17 bases between them. The CDR3 consists of 19 residues. As DNA, the CDR3 is TGTGCCAGCAGTTTACGACAGGAATCGGCTAACTCTGGGGCCAACGTCCTGACTTTC. Encoded protein: CASSLRQESANSGANVLTF.

The chain combines TRBV5-1 with TRBJ2-7, with D possibly matching TRBD2 (5 bases). Trimming removed 1 base from V and 3 bases from J, with 8 bases in between. The CDR3 contains 13 residues. Germline V gene lookup returns CDR1 SGHRS and CDR2 YFSETQ. The CDR3 is CASSLIAGYEQYF. The CDR3 DNA sequence: TGCGCCAGCAGCTTGATTGCGGGCTACGAGCAGTACTTC.

The chain combines TRBV7-9 with TRBJ2-3, with TRBD2 matching over 12 bases. The length of the CDR3 is 16 residues. Germline V gene lookup returns CDR1 SEHNR and CDR2 FQNEAQ (reference sequence). V lost 3 bases and J lost 2; bases outside the gene matches: 3. In DNA form, the CDR3 reads TGTGCCAGCAGCTTGACTAGCGGGAGTTCCACAGATACGCAGTATTTT. This translates into CASSLTSGSSTDTQYF.

In its sample, this clone was seen once. This chain joins TRBV29-1 and TRBJ2-1, with a tentative D call TRBD2 (7 bases). In germline, CDR1 is SQVTM, CDR2 ANQGSEA. Trimming left V 0 bases short and J 6 bases short, with 15 bases between. This CDR3 has 15 residues. The CDR3 DNA reads TGCAGCGTTGAAGAAGGGGGGGGCGGGTTCAATGAGCAGTTCTTC. It translates to CSVEEGGGGFNEQFF.

In its sample, this clone was seen once. The chain has TRBV4-1 and TRBJ2-1; 8 bases agree with TRBD1. The CDR3 covers 15 residues. Looked up from germline, CDR1 is MGHRA and CDR2 is YSYEKL. Losses at the gene ends were 2 bases for V and 8 bases for J; bases not matched to a gene: 8. CDR3: CASSQQPQGAYEQFF. The DNA for the CDR3 is TGCGCCAGCAGCCAACAGCCTCAGGGGGCCTATGAGCAGTTCTTC.

The rearrangement joins TRBV4-1 to TRBJ2-2, with D perhaps matching TRBD2 (6 bases). This CDR3 is built from 17 residues. Looked up from germline, CDR1 is MGHRA and CDR2 is YSYEKL. V was pared by 1 base and J by 1 base, with 13 bases between. The CDR3 region is CASSQVDPAGNTGELFF. The CDR3 DNA sequence: TGCGCCAGCAGCCAAGTCGATCCAGCGGGGAACACCGGGGAGCTGTTTTTT.

The chain carries TRBV24-1 and TRBJ2-7; weak D call: TRBD2 (5 bases). CDR1 KGHDR and CDR2 SFDVKD come from the germline V gene. V lost 5 bases, J lost 7 bases, and 11 bases lay in between. The CDR3 has 12 amino acids. This CDR3 reads CATSASGMEQYF. For the CDR3, the DNA is TGTGCCACCAGTGCTTCGGGGATGGAGCAGTACTTC.

This clone showed up just a few times. The V call is TRBV6-2 or TRBV6-3, the J call TRBJ2-1, with 10 nucleotides matching TRBD1. The J segment lost 12 bases and the V segment lost 0 bases, leaving 20 bases of the junction unmatched. This CDR3 is built from 19 residues. CDR1 and CDR2 (germline): MNHEY, SVGEGT. The CDR3 here is CASSYSMVYGTGVARGQFF. DNA of the CDR3: TGTGCCAGCAGTTACTCGATGGTTTATGGGACAGGGGTGGCTCGGGGGCAGTTCTTC.

This chain uses TRBV19 with TRBJ1-2, with 7 bases aligning to TRBD1. CDR1 is LNHDA, CDR2 SQIVND, per germline (reference sequence). CDR3 length: 15 residues. V dropped 5 bases and J dropped 8; count of bases not matched to a gene: 14. CDR3 amino acids: CASSFEGAVTMGYTF. CDR3 coding DNA: TGTGCCAGTAGTTTCGAGGGGGCCGTTACTATGGGCTACACCTTC.

Here the CDR3 reads CASSLVRGSLTDTQYF. Written as DNA, the CDR3 is TGTGCCAGCAGCTTGGTTCGCGGGAGTCTCACAGATACGCAGTATTTT. The chain links TRBV5-6 to TRBJ2-3, with 7 bases fitting TRBD2. CDR3 length: 16 residues. Germline CDR1 SGHDT, CDR2 YYEEEE. J was trimmed by 2 bases and V by 0 bases; bases with no gene match: 6.

This rearrangement joins TRBV3-1 (or the pseudogene TRBV3-2) to TRBJ2-1, with 7 bases identical to TRBD2. Germline CDR1 and CDR2: LGHDT and YNNKEL (reference sequence). V was clipped by 0 bases and J by 5 bases; unmatched bases: 10. The CDR3 is 17 amino acids. CDR3 DNA sequence: TGTGCCAGCAGCCAAGATAGGAAGCGGGGCCGGGACAATGAGCAGTTCTTC. This gives the protein CASSQDRKRGRDNEQFF.

In DNA form, the CDR3 reads TGTGCCAGCAGCTTAGAAGACAGGGGGCGTCAAGCTTTCTTT. Translating it yields CASSLEDRGRQAFF. The chain couples TRBV7-8 to TRBJ1-1, with TRBD1 identical over 10 bases. The CDR3 consists of 14 residues. Germline V CDR1 and CDR2: SGHVS, FQNEAQ. V was clipped by 1 base and J by 9 bases; unmatched bases: 5.

This sequence joins TRBV5-1 and TRBJ1-3; tentative D call: TRBD1 (5 bases). Trimming removed 4 bases at V and 2 bases at J, with 19 bases between. The germline V gene encodes CDR1 SGHRS and CDR2 YFSETQ. The CDR3 loop spans 17 amino acids. CDR3 loop: CASSLARGGSPGNTIYF. CDR3 nucleotide sequence: TGCGCCAGCAGCCTAGCGAGGGGAGGGTCTCCTGGAAACACCATATATTTT.

This chain uses TRBV7-8 with TRBJ2-7; 7 nucleotides line up with TRBD2. Germline V gene sequence: CDR1 SGHVS, CDR2 FQNEAQ. J gave up 0 bases and V 0 bases, and 8 bases lay outside the gene matches. CDR3 length: 17 residues. The CDR3 region has the DNA TGTGCCAGCAGCTTAGCCCTAGCGGTGCCCAGCTCCTACGAGCAGTACTTC. Translation gives CASSLALAVPSSYEQYF.

The chain employs TRBV19 and TRBJ2-3; tentatively, D is TRBD1 (6 bases). Trimming pared 6 bases from V and 5 bases from J, leaving 24 bases between. The germline gives CDR1 LNHDA, CDR2 SQIVND (reference sequence). The CDR3 is made up of 17 amino acids. The CDR3 region is CASSLRRSGGEGDTQYF. In DNA, the CDR3 is TGTGCCAGTAGCCTAAGGCGGTCTGGGGGCGAAGGAGATACGCAGTATTTT.

This clone appeared once. The chain links TRBV25-1 to TRBJ2-7, with no clear D. Germline CDR1 MGHDK, CDR2 SYGVNS. Trimming took 2 bases from V and 2 from J, leaving 7 bases between them. The CDR3 contains 13 residues. DNA of the CDR3: TGTGCCAGCAGTGAACGGTCGCCCTACGAGCAGTACTTC. Protein product: CASSERSPYEQYF.

The chain links TRBV7-9 to TRBJ2-5, with TRBD2 identical over 14 bases. V trimming: 5 bases; J trimming: 2 bases; junction bases outside the gene matches: 10. The CDR3 is 18 residues long. Germline CDR1 and CDR2: SEHNR and FQNEAQ (reference sequence). CDR3 DNA: TGTGCCAGCAGCCTCGGACTAGCGGGAGGTGTTGGTCAAGAGACCCAGTACTTC. This codes for CASSLGLAGGVGQETQYF.

The chain uses TRBV15 and TRBJ2-7, with TRBD1 as a possible D gene (6 bases). The CDR3 is made up of 17 amino acids. Germline V gives CDR1 LNHNV, CDR2 YYDKDF (reference sequence). Trimming took off 3 bases at V and 0 bases at J, with 18 bases between the two ends. Written as DNA, the CDR3 is TGTGCCACCAGCAGGGGGCTGGCCCAGGGGATCTCCTACGAGCAGTACTTC. Protein product: CATSRGLAQGISYEQYF. The entire variable domain, with the rest obtained from reference TRBV15 and TRBJ2-7, is as follows: DAMVIQNPRYQVTQFGKPVTLSCSQTLNHNVMYWYQQKSSQAPKLLFHYYDKDFNNEADTPDNFQSRRPNTSFCFLDIRSPGLGDTAMYLCATSRGLAQGISYEQYFGPGTRLTVT.